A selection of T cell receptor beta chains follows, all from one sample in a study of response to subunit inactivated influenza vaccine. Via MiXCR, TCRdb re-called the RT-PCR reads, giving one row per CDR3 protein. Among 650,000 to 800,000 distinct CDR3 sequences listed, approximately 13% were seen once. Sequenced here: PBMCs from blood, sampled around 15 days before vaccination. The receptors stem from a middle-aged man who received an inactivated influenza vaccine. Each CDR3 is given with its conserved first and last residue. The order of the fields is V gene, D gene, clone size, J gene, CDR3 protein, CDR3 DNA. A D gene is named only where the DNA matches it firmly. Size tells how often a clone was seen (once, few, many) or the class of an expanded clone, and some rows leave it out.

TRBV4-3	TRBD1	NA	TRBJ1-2	CASSQYRGTGYGYTF	TGCGCCAGCAGCCAGTACAGGGGGACGGGCTATGGCTACACCTTC
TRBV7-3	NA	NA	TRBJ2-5	CASRLSGEETQYF	TGTGCCAGCAGATTATCAGGGGAAGAGACCCAGTACTTC
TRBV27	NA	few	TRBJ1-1	CASSFTPGSVNTEAFF	TGTGCCAGCAGTTTTACCCCAGGGTCGGTGAACACTGAAGCTTTCTTT
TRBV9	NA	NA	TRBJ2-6	CASSVGGLANVLTF	TGTGCCAGCAGCGTAGGCGGATTGGCCAACGTCCTGACTTTC
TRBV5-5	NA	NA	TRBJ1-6	CASSPQGVNSPLHF	TGTGCCAGCAGCCCTCAAGGGGTCAATTCACCCCTCCACTTT
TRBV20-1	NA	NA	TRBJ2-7	CSATRQAIYEQYF	TGCAGTGCTACCAGACAGGCCATCTACGAGCAGTACTTC
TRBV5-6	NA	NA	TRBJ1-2	CASSFDGVELYYGYTF	TGTGCCAGCAGCTTCGACGGCGTAGAGCTATACTATGGCTACACCTTC
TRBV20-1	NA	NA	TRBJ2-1	CSAREFAYNEQFF	TGCAGTGCTAGAGAATTCGCATACAATGAGCAGTTCTTC
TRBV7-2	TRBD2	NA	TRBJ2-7	CASSSIRLAQYF	TGTGCCAGCAGCTCGATACGACTAGCCCAGTACTTC
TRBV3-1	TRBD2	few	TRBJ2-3	CASSQSGGLRTDTQYF	TGTGCCAGCAGCCAAAGCGGGGGGCTTCGTACAGATACGCAGTATTTT
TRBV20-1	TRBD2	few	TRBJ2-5	CSATKREGRETQYF	TGCAGTGCAACCAAGCGGGAGGGCCGCGAGACCCAGTACTTC
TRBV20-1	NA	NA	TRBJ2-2	CSAGGTANTGELFF	TGCAGTGCTGGCGGGACAGCGAACACCGGGGAGCTGTTTTTT
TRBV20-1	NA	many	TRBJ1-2	CSASSGNNYGYTF	TGCAGTGCTAGTAGCGGGAATAACTATGGCTACACCTTC
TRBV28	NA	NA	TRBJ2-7	CASTFRDPYEQYF	TGTGCCAGCACCTTCCGGGACCCCTACGAGCAGTACTTC
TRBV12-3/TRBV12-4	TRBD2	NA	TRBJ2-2	CASSFILLAGGPTPNTGELFF	TGTGCCAGCAGTTTTATCCTACTAGCGGGAGGGCCTACCCCGAACACCGGGGAGCTGTTTTTT
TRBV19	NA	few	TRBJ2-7	CASSMSAMNPFYEQYF	TGTGCCAGTAGTATGAGTGCGATGAATCCTTTTTACGAGCAGTACTTC
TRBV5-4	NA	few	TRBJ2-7	CASSPDLPLGYEQYF	TGTGCCAGCAGCCCGGACCTCCCCCTGGGGTACGAGCAGTACTTC
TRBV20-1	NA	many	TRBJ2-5	CSATGWGIGQETQYF	TGCAGTGCTACGGGCTGGGGGATAGGCCAAGAGACCCAGTACTTC
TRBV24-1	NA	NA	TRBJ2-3	CATALGGDTQYF	TGTGCCACCGCCTTAGGGGGAGATACGCAGTATTTT
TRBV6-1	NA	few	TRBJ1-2	CASSPLGINGYTF	TGTGCCAGCAGTCCTCTGGGGATAAATGGCTACACCTTC
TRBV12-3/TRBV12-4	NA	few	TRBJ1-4	CASRRTEDDEKLFF	TGTGCCAGCAGACGGACAGAGGATGATGAAAAACTGTTTTTT
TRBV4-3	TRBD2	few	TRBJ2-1	CASRTAGGRGNEQFF	TGCGCCAGCCGAACAGCGGGAGGGAGAGGCAATGAGCAGTTCTTC
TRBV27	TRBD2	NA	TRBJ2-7	CASSLSSGSRYEQYF	TGTGCCAGCAGTTTATCTAGCGGGAGCCGATACGAGCAGTACTTC
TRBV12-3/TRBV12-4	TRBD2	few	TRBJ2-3	CASRQRGGSYTQYF	TGTGCCAGCAGACAGCGGGGGGGCTCGTATACGCAGTATTTT
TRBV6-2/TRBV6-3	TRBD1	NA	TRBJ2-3	CASSPPGQGSTDTQYF	TGTGCCAGCAGTCCTCCGGGACAGGGGAGCACAGATACGCAGTATTTT
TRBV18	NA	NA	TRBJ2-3	CASSGQAPTDTQYF	TGTGCCAGCTCCGGGCAGGCCCCCACAGATACGCAGTATTTT
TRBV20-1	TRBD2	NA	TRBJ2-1	CSARSTSGRNEQFF	TGCAGTGCTAGATCGACTAGCGGGAGGAATGAGCAGTTCTTC
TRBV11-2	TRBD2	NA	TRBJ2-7	CASSTPGWTSGTRSYEQYF	TGTGCCAGCAGCACACCAGGTTGGACTAGCGGAACTCGAAGCTACGAGCAGTACTTC
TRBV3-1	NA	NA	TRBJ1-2	CASSHSTGRLNYGYTF	TGTGCCAGCAGCCACTCTACCGGACGGCTGAACTATGGCTACACCTTC
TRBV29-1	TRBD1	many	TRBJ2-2	CSAWTGENTGELFF	TGCAGCGCATGGACAGGGGAGAACACCGGGGAGCTGTTTTTT
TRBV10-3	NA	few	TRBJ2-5	CAISDRGGEETQYF	TGTGCCATCAGTGATCGAGGGGGGGAAGAGACCCAGTACTTC
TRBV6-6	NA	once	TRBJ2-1	CASSYSEGTEQFF	TGTGCCAGCAGTTACTCGGAGGGGACAGAGCAGTTCTTC
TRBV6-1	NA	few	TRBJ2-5	CASSVVRKETQYF	TGTGCCAGCAGTGTGGTCAGAAAAGAGACCCAGTACTTC
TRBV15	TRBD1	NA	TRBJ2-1	CATSSRQGLRDEQFF	TGTGCCACCAGCAGCAGACAGGGTCTTAGGGATGAGCAGTTCTTC
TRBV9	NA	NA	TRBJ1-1	CASSVVVGPEAEAFF	TGTGCCAGCAGCGTAGTTGTGGGCCCGGAGGCTGAAGCTTTCTTT
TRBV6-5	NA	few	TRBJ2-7	CASSYSGTLYEQYF	TGTGCCAGCAGTTACTCCGGGACACTTTACGAGCAGTACTTC
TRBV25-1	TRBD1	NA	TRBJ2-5	CASSDPGTGVETQYF	TGTGCCAGCAGTGACCCTGGGACAGGGGTAGAGACCCAGTACTTC
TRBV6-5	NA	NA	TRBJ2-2	CASSYSSGGINTGELFF	TGTGCCAGCAGTTACTCGAGTGGCGGAATAAACACCGGGGAGCTGTTTTTT
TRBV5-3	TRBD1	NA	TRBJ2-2	CARSFGQGMGGELFF	TGTGCCAGAAGCTTTGGACAGGGCATGGGCGGGGAGCTGTTTTTT
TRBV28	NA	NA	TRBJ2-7	CASSFRLGNSMSSYEQYF	TGTGCCAGCAGTTTCCGTCTGGGTAACAGCATGAGCTCCTACGAGCAGTACTTC
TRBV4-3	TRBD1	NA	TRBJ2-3	CASSQDRGPSGSDTQYF	TGCGCCAGCAGCCAAGACAGGGGGCCCTCGGGTTCAGATACGCAGTATTTT
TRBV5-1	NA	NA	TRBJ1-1	CASSRSSNTEAFF	TGCGCCAGCAGCCGTTCATCGAACACTGAAGCTTTCTTT
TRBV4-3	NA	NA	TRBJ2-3	CASSQVDSDTQYF	TGCGCCAGCAGCCAAGTGGACTCAGATACGCAGTATTTT
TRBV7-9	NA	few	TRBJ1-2	CASSLAGGVYTF	TGTGCCAGCAGCTTAGCTGGCGGAGTCTACACCTTC
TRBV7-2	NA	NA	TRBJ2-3	CASSLAPSGTDTQYF	TGTGCCAGCAGCTTAGCCCCTAGCGGCACAGATACGCAGTATTTT
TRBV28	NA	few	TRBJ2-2	CASSYRVTLSGELFF	TGTGCCAGCAGTTACCGGGTCACCTTATCCGGGGAGCTGTTTTTT
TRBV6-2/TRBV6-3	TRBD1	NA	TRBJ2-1	CASRPTGLNEQFF	TGTGCCAGCAGGCCGACAGGGTTGAATGAGCAGTTCTTC
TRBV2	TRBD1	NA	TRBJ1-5	CASRQGVNQPQHF	TGTGCCAGCAGACAGGGGGTCAATCAGCCCCAGCATTTT
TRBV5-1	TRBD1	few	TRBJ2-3	CASRGQGRGDTQYF	TGCGCCAGCAGGGGACAGGGAAGGGGAGATACGCAGTATTTT
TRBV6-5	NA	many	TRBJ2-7	CASSYRARYYEQYF	TGTGCCAGCAGTTACCGGGCCAGGTACTACGAGCAGTACTTC
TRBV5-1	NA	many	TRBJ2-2	CASSSAPQNTGELFF	TGCGCCAGCAGCTCTGCTCCGCAAAACACCGGGGAGCTGTTTTTT
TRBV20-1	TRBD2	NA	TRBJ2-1	CSARVTGGPGNEQFF	TGCAGTGCTAGAGTTACGGGAGGGCCTGGGAATGAGCAGTTCTTC
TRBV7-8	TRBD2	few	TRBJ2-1	CASSLGRWQRGEYNEQFF	TGTGCCAGCAGCTTAGGACGGTGGCAGCGGGGGGAATACAATGAGCAGTTCTTC
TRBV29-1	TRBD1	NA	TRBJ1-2	CSVRQGDGYTF	TGCAGCGTGCGACAGGGCGATGGCTACACCTTC
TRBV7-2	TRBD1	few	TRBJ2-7	CASRDRVNEQYF	TGTGCCAGCAGGGACAGGGTCAACGAGCAGTACTTC